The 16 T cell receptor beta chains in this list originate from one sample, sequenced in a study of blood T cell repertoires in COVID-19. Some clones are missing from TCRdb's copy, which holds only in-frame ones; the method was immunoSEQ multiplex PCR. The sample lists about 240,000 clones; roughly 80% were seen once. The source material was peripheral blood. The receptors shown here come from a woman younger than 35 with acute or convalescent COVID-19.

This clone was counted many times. CDR3 in DNA: TGTGCCAGCAGCTGGGGCGGGACTGACGGAAACACCATATATTTT. This sequence encodes CASSWGGTDGNTIYF. The genes are TRBV5-4 and TRBJ1-3; D possibly corresponds to TRBD1 (5 bases). There are 15 residues in the CDR3. Germline CDR1 and CDR2: SGHNT and YYREEE (reference sequence). V dropped 3 bases and J dropped 4 bases, with 14 bases sitting between them.

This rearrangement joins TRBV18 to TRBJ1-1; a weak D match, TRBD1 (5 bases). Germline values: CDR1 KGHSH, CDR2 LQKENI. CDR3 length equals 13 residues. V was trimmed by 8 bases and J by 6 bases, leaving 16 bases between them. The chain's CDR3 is CASHRGGGAEAFF. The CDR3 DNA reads TGTGCCAGCCATCGCGGGGGAGGAGCTGAAGCTTTCTTT.

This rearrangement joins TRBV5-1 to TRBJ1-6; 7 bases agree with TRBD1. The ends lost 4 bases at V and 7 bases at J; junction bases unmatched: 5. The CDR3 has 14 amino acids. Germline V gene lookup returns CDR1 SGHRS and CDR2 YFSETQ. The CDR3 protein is CASSTDRWNSPLHF. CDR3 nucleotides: TGCGCCAGCAGCACGGACAGGTGGAATTCACCCCTCCACTTT. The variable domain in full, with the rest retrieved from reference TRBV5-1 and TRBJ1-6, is KAGVTQTPRYLIKTRGQQVTLSCSPISGHRSVSWYQQTPGQGLQFLFEYFSETQRNKGNFPGRFSGRQFSNSRSEMNVSTLELGDSALYLCASSTDRWNSPLHFGNGTRLTVT.

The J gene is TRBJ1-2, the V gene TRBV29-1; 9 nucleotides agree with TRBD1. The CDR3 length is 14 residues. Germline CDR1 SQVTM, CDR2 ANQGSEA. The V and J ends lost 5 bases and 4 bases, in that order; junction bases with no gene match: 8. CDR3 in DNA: TGCAGCGTTCTCCCAAACAGGGGGCTCTATGGCTACACCTTC. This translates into CSVLPNRGLYGYTF. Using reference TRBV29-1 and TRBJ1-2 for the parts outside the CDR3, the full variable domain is SAVISQKPSRDICQRGTSLTIQCQVDSQVTMMFWYRQQPGQSLTLIATANQGSEATYESGFVIDKFPISRPNLTFSTLTVSNMSPEDSSIYLCSVLPNRGLYGYTFGSGTRLTVV.

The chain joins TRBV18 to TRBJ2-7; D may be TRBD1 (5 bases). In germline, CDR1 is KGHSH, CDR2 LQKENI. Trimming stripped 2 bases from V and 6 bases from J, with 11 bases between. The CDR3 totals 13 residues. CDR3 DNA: TGTGCCAGCTCACCAGGGCAGGGCGGCGAGCAGTACTTC. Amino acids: CASSPGQGGEQYF.

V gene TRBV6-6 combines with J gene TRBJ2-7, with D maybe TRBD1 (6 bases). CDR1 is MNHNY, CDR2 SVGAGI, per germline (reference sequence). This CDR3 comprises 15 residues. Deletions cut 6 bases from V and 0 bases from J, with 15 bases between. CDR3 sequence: CASSPTGTSSYEQYF. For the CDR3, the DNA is TGTGCCAGCAGCCCTACAGGGACAAGCTCCTACGAGCAGTACTTC.

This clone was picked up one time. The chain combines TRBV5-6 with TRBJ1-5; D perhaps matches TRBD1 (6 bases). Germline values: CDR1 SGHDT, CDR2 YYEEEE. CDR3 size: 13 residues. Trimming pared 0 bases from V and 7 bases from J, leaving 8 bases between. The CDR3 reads CASSLDGGQPQHF. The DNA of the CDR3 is TGTGCCAGCAGCTTGGATGGGGGCCAGCCCCAGCATTTT.

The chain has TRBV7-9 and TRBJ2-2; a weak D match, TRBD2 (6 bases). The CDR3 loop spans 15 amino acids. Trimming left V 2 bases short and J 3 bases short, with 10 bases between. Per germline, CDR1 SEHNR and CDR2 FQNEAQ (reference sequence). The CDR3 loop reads CASSLFGGDTGELFF. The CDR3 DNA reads TGTGCCAGCAGCTTATTCGGGGGTGACACCGGGGAGCTGTTTTTT. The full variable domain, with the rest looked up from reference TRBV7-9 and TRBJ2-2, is DTGVSQNPRHKITKRGQNVTFRCDPISEHNRLYWYRQTLGQGPEFLTYFQNEAQLEKSRLLSDRFSAERPKGSFSTLEIQRTEQGDSAMYLCASSLFGGDTGELFFGEGSRLTVL.

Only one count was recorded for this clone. CDR3 amino acids: CASSPWREVGNEQFF. The CDR3 nucleotides are TGTGCCAGCAGCCCATGGCGGGAGGTCGGGAATGAGCAGTTCTTC. This rearrangement joins TRBV6-5 to TRBJ2-1; 8 positions agree with TRBD2. V shed 6 bases, J shed 7 bases, and the junction held 11 bases outside the gene matches. CDR1 MNHEY and CDR2 SVGAGI come from the germline V gene. The CDR3 extends over 15 amino acids.

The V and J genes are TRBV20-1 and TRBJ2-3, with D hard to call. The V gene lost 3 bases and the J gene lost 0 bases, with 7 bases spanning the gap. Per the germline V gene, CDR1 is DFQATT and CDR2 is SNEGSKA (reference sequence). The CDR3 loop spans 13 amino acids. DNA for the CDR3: TGCAGTGCTAGTTGGCGGAGCACAGATACGCAGTATTTT. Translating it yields CSASWRSTDTQYF.

CDR3 nucleotide sequence: TGCGCCAGCAGCTTGGCCGCGTCAACTTTCCTCACAGATACGCAGTATTTT. Residues: CASSLAASTFLTDTQYF. The rearrangement links TRBV5-1 to TRBJ2-3; D call uncertain. The CDR3 runs to 17 residues. Between the trimmed V and J ends, which lost 0 bases and 2 bases, there was a span of 16 bases. Germline CDR1 reads SGHRS; CDR2 reads YFSETQ.

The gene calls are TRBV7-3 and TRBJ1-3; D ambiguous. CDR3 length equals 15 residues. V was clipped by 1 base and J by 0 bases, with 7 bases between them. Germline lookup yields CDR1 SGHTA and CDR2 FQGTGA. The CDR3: CASSLSPSSGNTIYF. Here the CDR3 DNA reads TGTGCCAGCAGCTTAAGTCCATCCTCTGGAAACACCATATATTTT.

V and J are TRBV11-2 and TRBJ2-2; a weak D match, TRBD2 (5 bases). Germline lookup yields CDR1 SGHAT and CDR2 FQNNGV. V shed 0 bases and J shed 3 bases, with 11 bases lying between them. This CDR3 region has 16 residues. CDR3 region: CASSLDQWRDTGELFF. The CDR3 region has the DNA TGTGCCAGCAGCTTAGATCAATGGCGGGACACCGGGGAGCTGTTTTTT.

CDR3 in DNA: TGCGCCAGCAGCACGCCGACAGGAAAAGAGACCCAGTACTTC. Translation: CASSTPTGKETQYF. The chain carries TRBV5-1 and TRBJ2-5; a possible D gene is TRBD1 (6 bases). The CDR3 totals 14 residues. Germline CDR1 and CDR2: SGHRS and YFSETQ. V lost 4 bases, J lost 3 bases, and 13 bases lay in between.

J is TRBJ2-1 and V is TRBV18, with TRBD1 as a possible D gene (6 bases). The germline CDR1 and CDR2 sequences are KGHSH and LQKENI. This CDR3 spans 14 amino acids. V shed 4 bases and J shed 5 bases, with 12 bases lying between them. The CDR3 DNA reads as TGTGCCAGCTCACTTCAGGACAGTGACAATGAGCAGTTCTTC. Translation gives CASSLQDSDNEQFF.

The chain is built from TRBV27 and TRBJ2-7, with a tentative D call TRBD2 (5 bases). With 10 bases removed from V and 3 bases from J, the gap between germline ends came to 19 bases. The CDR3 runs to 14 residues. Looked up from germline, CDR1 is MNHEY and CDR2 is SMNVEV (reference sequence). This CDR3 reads CATGRGGSDYEQYF. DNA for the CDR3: TGTGCCACCGGCCGAGGCGGGTCAGACTACGAGCAGTACTTC.